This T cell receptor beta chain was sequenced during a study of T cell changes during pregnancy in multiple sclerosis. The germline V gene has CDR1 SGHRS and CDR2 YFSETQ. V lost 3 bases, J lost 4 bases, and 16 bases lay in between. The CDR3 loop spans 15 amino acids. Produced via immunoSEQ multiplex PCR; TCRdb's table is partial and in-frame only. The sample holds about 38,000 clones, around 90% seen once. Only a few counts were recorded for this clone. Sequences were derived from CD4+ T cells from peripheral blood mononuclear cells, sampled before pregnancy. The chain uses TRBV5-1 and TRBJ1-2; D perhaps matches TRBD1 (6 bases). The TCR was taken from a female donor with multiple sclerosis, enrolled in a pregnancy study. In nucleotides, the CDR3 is TGCGCCAGCAGCTACGGGACAAGGGATTCCTATGGCTACACCTTC. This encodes CASSYGTRDSYGYTF.